This paragraph reports one T cell receptor (beta chain). Its antigen is as yet unknown. Researchers ran the PCR with 60 Vbeta and 13 Jbeta primers. Produced via immunoSEQ multiplex PCR; TCRdb's table is partial and in-frame only. This table has about 160,000 clones, roughly 89% appearing once. The sample originates from a study of cytomegalovirus exposure and HLA in healthy donors. General study findings and limits: Links to common viral pathogens appeared, in a later analysis, for several of the most significant clusters. Whilst most TCR sequences proved rare, a subset of public TCRs occurred across many donors. DRB1 had the most TCR associations and HLA-C the fewest, a later analysis found, with rates varying by HLA locus. Specificity for CMV antigens was confirmed in vitro for three of the CMV-associated chains.

The sequence derives from a woman aged 25 to 45 in good health and CMV-seronegative. Sequencing input: PBMCs.

CDR3 amino acids: CATSRGDGSYEQYF. CDR3 in DNA: TGTGCCACCAGCCGGGGGGACGGATCCTACGAGCAGTACTTC. The gene calls are TRBV15 and TRBJ2-7, with 7 bases aligning to TRBD2. Germline CDR1 and CDR2: LNHNV and YYDKDF (reference sequence). The CDR3 contains 14 residues. V gave up 5 bases and J gave up 1 base; unmatched junction bases: 5. Using reference TRBV15 and TRBJ2-7 for the parts outside the CDR3, the full variable domain is DAMVIQNPRYQVTQFGKPVTLSCSQTLNHNVMYWYQQKSSQAPKLLFHYYDKDFNNEADTPDNFQSRRPNTSFCFLDIRSPGLGDTAMYLCATSRGDGSYEQYFGPGTRLTVT.